This T cell receptor beta chain was recorded in a study of blood T cell repertoires in COVID-19. Study-level background: From the United States, Italy and Spain came samples of acute and convalescent COVID-19.

Clones were sequenced by immunoSEQ multiplex PCR, and TCRdb holds only the in-frame ones, with some missing. Of over 120,000 clones in the sample, about nine tenths were seen once. Trimming stripped 8 bases from V and 4 bases from J, with 15 bases between. Looked up from germline, CDR1 is MNHEY and CDR2 is SVGAGI. The CDR3 extends over 14 amino acids. Sequencing input: peripheral blood. This clonotype was obtained from a man between 50 and 59 years old who had recovered from COVID-19. The chain uses TRBV6-5 and TRBJ1-5, with D possibly matching TRBD1 (6 bases). CDR3 in DNA: TGTGCCAGCGCGCAGGTCAGGGGAAATCAGCCCCAGCATTTT. Its translation is CASAQVRGNQPQHF.